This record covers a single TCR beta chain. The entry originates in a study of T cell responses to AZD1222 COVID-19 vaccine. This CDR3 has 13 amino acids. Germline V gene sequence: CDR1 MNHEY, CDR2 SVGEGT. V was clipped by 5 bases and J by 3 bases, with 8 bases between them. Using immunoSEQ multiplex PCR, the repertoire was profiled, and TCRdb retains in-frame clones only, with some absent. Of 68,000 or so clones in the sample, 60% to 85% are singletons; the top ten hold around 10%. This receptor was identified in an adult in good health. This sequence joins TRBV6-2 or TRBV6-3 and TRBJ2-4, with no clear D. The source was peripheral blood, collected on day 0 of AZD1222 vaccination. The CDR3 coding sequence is TGTGCCAGCAGTCGCGGTGTCAAAAACATTCAGTACTTC. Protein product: CASSRGVKNIQYF.